This T cell receptor beta chain emerged from a study of blood T cell repertoires in COVID-19. Study-level information: The United States, Italy and Spain supplied acute and convalescent COVID-19 samples. T cells, B-cell-depleted T cells, or PBMCs supplied cDNA or gDNA.

Repertoires were generated with immunoSEQ multiplex PCR, while TCRdb's copy carries only in-frame clones and drops some. The sample includes 240,000 or so clones, 70% to 75% of them seen just once. Germline V gene lookup returns CDR1 LGHNA and CDR2 YSLEER. The CDR3 totals 14 residues. V gave up 4 bases and J gave up 9 bases; unmatched junction bases: 6. Sample: peripheral blood. The rearrangement joins TRBV4-3 to TRBJ1-6; 7 bases match TRBD1. The receptor was isolated from a woman of 80 years or more with acute or convalescent COVID-19. As DNA, the CDR3 is TGCGCCAGCAGCCCAGACAGGGTGGGTTCACCCCTCCACTTT. Translation gives CASSPDRVGSPLHF.